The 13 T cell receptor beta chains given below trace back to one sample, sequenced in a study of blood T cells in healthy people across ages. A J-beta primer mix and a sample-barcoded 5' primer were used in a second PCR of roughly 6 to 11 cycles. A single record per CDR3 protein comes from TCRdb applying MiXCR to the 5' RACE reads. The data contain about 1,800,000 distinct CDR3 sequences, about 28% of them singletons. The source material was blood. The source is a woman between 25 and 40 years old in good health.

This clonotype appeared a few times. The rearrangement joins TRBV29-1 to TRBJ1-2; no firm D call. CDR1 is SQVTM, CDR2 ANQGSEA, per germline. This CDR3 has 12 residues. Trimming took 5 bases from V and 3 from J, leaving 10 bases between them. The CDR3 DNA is TGCAGCGTTCCGGGCATGTACTATGGCTACACCTTC. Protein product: CSVPGMYYGYTF.

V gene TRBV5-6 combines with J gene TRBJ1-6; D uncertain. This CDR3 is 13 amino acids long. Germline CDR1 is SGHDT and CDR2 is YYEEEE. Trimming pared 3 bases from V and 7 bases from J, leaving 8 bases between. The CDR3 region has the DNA TGTGCCAGCAGCTCGCTCTTAAATTCACCCCTCCACTTT. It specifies CASSSLLNSPLHF. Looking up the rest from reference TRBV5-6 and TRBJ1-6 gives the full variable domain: DAGVTQSPTHLIKTRGQQVTLRCSPKSGHDTVSWYQQALGQGPQFIFQYYEEEERQRGNFPDRFSGHQFPNYSSELNVNALLLGDSALYLCASSSLLNSPLHFGNGTRLTVT.

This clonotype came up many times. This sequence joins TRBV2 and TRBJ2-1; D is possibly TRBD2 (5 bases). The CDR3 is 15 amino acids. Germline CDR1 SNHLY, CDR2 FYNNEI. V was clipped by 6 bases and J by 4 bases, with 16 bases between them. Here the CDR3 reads CASRPDSLNYNEQFF. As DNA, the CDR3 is TGTGCCAGCAGACCGGACTCGTTAAATTACAATGAGCAGTTCTTC.

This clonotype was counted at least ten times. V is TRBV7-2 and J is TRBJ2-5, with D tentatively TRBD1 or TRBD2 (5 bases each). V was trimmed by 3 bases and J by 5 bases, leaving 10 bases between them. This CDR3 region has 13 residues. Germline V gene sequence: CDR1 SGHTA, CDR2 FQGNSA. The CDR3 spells CASSFWGMETQYF. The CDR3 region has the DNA TGTGCCAGCAGCTTCTGGGGGATGGAGACCCAGTACTTC.

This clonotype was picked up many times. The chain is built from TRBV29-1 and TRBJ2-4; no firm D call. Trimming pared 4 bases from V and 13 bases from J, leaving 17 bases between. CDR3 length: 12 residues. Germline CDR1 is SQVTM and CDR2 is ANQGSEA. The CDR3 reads CSVVEEARSQYF. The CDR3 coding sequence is TGCAGCGTTGTGGAAGAGGCAAGATCGCAGTACTTC.

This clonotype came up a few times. The DNA of the CDR3 is TGTGCCAGCAGTTTAATGGGGATAGGGGACTCACCCCTCCACTTT. It yields the protein CASSLMGIGDSPLHF. The chain recombines TRBV28 with TRBJ1-6; TRBD1 is a possible D gene (5 bases). The V gene's germline CDR1 is MDHEN and CDR2 SYDVKM. The CDR3 is 15 amino acids. Trimming cost V 2 bases and J 10 bases, with 15 bases left between them.

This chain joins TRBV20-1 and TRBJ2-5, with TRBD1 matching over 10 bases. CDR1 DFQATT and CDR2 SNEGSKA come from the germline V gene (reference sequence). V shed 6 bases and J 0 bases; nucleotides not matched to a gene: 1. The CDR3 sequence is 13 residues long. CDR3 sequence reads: CSAGTGDQETQYF. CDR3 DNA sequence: TGCAGTGCGGGGACAGGGGACCAAGAGACCCAGTACTTC.

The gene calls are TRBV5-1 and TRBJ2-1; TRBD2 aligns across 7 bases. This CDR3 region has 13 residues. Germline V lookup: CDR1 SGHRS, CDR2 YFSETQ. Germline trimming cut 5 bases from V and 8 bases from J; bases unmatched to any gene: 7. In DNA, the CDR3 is TGCGCCAGCAGTCTGCGGGAGTTCGATGAGCAGTTCTTC. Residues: CASSLREFDEQFF.

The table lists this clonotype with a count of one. The CDR3, as DNA: TGTGCCAGCAGCCAAGAGTCTTACTTCTCCATTGATTATACGCAGTATTTT. Translation: CASSQESYFSIDYTQYF. The chain has TRBV14 and TRBJ2-3; D uncertain. Germline loops: CDR1 SGHDN, CDR2 FVKESK. V was trimmed by 0 bases and J by 7 bases, leaving 20 bases between them. The CDR3 is 17 amino acids.

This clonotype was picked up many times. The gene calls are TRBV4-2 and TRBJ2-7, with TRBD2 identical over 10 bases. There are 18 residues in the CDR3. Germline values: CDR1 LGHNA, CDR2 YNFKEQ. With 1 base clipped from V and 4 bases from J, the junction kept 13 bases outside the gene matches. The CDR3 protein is CASSQGPSGGSSLYEQYF. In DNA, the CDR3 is TGTGCCAGCAGCCAAGGGCCTAGCGGGGGCAGTTCCTTGTACGAGCAGTACTTC.

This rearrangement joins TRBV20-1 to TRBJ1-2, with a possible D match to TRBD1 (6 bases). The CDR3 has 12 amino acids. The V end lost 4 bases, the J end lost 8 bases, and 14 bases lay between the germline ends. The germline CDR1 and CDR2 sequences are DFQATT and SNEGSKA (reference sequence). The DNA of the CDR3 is TGCAGTGCTAACAGGGCCCGTCACGGCTACACCTTC. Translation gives CSANRARHGYTF.

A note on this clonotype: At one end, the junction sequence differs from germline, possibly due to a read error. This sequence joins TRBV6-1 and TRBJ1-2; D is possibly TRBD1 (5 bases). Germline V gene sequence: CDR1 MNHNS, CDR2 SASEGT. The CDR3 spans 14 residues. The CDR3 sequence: CTSRAPGWDYGYTF. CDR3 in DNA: TGTACCAGCAGGGCTCCAGGGTGGGACTATGGCTACACCTTC.

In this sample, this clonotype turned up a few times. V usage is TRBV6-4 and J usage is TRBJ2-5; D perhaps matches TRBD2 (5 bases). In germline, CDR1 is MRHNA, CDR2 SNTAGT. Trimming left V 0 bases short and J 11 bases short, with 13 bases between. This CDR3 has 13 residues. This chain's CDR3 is CASSDSLLGEQYF. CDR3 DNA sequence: TGTGCCAGCAGTGACTCGCTGCTTGGGGAGCAGTACTTC.